Shown below are 14 T cell receptor beta chains from a single sample sequenced in a study of blood T cell repertoires in COVID-19. Sequenced by immunoSEQ multiplex PCR; TCRdb stores in-frame clones only, minus some. The data contain approximately 180,000 clones, more than 75% of them singletons. The sample consisted of peripheral blood. The receptors were sampled from a person between 70 and 80 years old with COVID-19, enrolled during active disease.

The J gene is TRBJ2-5, the V gene TRBV14; no clear D gene. This CDR3 is built from 14 residues. Germline CDR1 and CDR2: SGHDN and FVKESK. V was shortened by 1 base and J by 14 bases, with 20 bases between the two germline ends. DNA of the CDR3: TGTGCCAGCAGCCAAGGTCCGGGTTATGGTGTCACCTACTTC. This gives the protein CASSQGPGYGVTYF.

This clone has a handful of counts. This sequence joins TRBV5-1 and TRBJ1-1; TRBD1 might be the D (6 bases). CDR1 is SGHRS, CDR2 YFSETQ, per germline. This CDR3 region has 15 residues. V lost 3 bases, J lost 6 bases, and 18 bases lay in between. The CDR3 loop is CASSYVFRGRSEAFF. The CDR3 DNA sequence: TGCGCCAGCAGCTATGTTTTCAGGGGACGGTCTGAAGCTTTCTTT.

The DNA for the CDR3 is TGTGCCAGCAGAGCCTTGTGGCGGGAGGACACAGATACGCAGTATTTT. This translates into CASRALWREDTDTQYF. J is TRBJ2-3 and V is TRBV28, with TRBD2 matching over 8 bases. CDR3 length equals 16 residues. The germline CDR1 and CDR2 sequences are MDHEN and SYDVKM. Trimming took 6 bases from V and 2 from J; bases not matched to a gene: 10.

The V call is TRBV7-2, the J call TRBJ2-3; 9 bases match TRBD2. This CDR3 contains 16 residues. J gave up 2 bases and V 2 bases, and 5 bases lay outside the gene matches. Germline V gives CDR1 SGHTA, CDR2 FQGNSA. In DNA, the CDR3 is TGTGCCAGCAGCTTAATGCGGGGGGGTTTCACAGATACGCAGTATTTT. Residues: CASSLMRGGFTDTQYF.

This chain connects TRBV7-2 to TRBJ2-1, with 7 bases identical to TRBD2. V trimming: 2 bases; J trimming: 0 bases; junction bases outside the gene matches: 10. The CDR3 has 18 residues. Per the germline V gene, CDR1 is SGHTA and CDR2 is FQGNSA. Here the CDR3 reads CASSLFSGGGSSYNEQFF. Here the CDR3 DNA reads TGTGCCAGCAGCTTATTCTCAGGCGGCGGGAGCTCCTACAATGAGCAGTTCTTC.

The chain uses TRBV5-1 and TRBJ2-2, with 8 bases that match TRBD2. Germline CDR1 is SGHRS and CDR2 is YFSETQ. The J segment lost 6 bases and the V segment lost 3 bases, leaving 7 bases of the junction unmatched. The CDR3 is 15 amino acids. In nucleotides, the CDR3 is TGCGCCAGCAGCTCGACTAGCGCAATCTCCGGGGAGCTGTTTTTT. Its translation is CASSSTSAISGELFF.

The rearrangement joins TRBV18 to TRBJ2-2, with D tentatively TRBD2 (5 bases). CDR1 is KGHSH, CDR2 LQKENI, per germline. V dropped 5 bases and J dropped 2 bases, with 9 bases sitting between them. The CDR3 covers 14 residues. The CDR3 region has the DNA TGTGCCAGCTCAAGACGGGAAAACACCGGGGAGCTGTTTTTT. Protein: CASSRRENTGELFF.

In its sample, this clone was seen a few times. The chain couples TRBV19 to TRBJ2-7, with TRBD1 matching over 8 bases. V shed 6 bases, J shed 3 bases, and the junction held 10 bases outside the gene matches. The CDR3 loop spans 15 amino acids. In germline, CDR1 is LNHDA, CDR2 SQIVND (reference sequence). The CDR3 loop is CASSQGQDLIYEQYF. The CDR3 coding sequence is TGTGCCAGTAGCCAGGGACAGGATTTAATCTACGAGCAGTACTTC.

For the CDR3, the DNA is TGTGCCAGCAGCTTTTCTAAAAGCTACGAGCAGTACTTC. This sequence encodes CASSFSKSYEQYF. V and J are TRBV7-9 and TRBJ2-7; D not certain. The V end was cut by 3 bases, the J end by 3 bases, with 9 bases between. The germline V gene encodes CDR1 SEHNR and CDR2 FQNEAQ (reference sequence). The CDR3 extends over 13 amino acids. The variable domain in full, with the rest retrieved from reference TRBV7-9 and TRBJ2-7, is DTGVSQNPRHKITKRGQNVTFRCDPISEHNRLYWYRQTLGQGPEFLTYFQNEAQLEKSRLLSDRFSAERPKGSFSTLEIQRTEQGDSAMYLCASSFSKSYEQYFGPGTRLTVT.

This rearrangement joins TRBV5-4 to TRBJ1-2; D might be TRBD1 (5 bases). CDR3 size: 15 residues. The germline V gene has CDR1 SGHNT and CDR2 YYREEE (reference sequence). With 4 bases removed from V and 3 bases from J, the gap between germline ends came to 16 bases. The CDR3: CASSDLTGDHYGYTF. The CDR3 coding sequence is TGTGCCAGCAGCGACCTAACGGGGGATCACTATGGCTACACCTTC.

The chain has TRBV3-1 (or the pseudogene TRBV3-2) and TRBJ2-7; 8 nucleotides agree with TRBD1. With 4 bases clipped from V and 3 bases from J, the junction kept 2 bases outside the gene matches. The CDR3 sequence is 13 residues long. Per the germline V gene, CDR1 is LGHDT and CDR2 is YNNKEL (reference sequence). CDR3 sequence: CASSLGTGYEQYF. The CDR3 coding sequence is TGTGCCAGCAGCCTAGGGACAGGCTACGAGCAGTACTTC.

This clone was detected only a few times. The chain joins TRBV7-9 to TRBJ1-4, with 12 bases lining up with TRBD1. The J segment lost 3 bases and the V segment lost 5 bases, leaving 7 bases of the junction unmatched. This CDR3 is built from 17 residues. CDR1 and CDR2 (germline): SEHNR, FQNEAQ (reference sequence). CDR3 sequence: CASSHRGQGAANEKLFF. The CDR3 DNA is TGTGCCAGCAGCCATCGGGGACAGGGGGCTGCTAATGAAAAACTGTTTTTT.

The chain joins TRBV12-3 or TRBV12-4 to TRBJ1-3; D is perhaps TRBD1 (5 bases). The CDR3 length is 13 residues. The V end lost 6 bases, the J end lost 5 bases, and 11 bases lay between the germline ends. CDR3 sequence reads: CASRRLGRNTIYF. The CDR3 DNA reads as TGTGCCAGCAGGCGCCTGGGGCGAAACACCATATATTTT.

This sequence joins TRBV5-1 and TRBJ2-1, with TRBD2 as a possible D gene (5 bases). The CDR3 has 15 amino acids. V dropped 0 bases and J dropped 0 bases, with 7 bases sitting between them. The germline V gene has CDR1 SGHRS and CDR2 YFSETQ. This CDR3 reads CASSLDGSSYNEQFF. The CDR3, as DNA: TGCGCCAGCAGCTTGGATGGGAGCTCCTACAATGAGCAGTTCTTC.